These 15 T cell receptor beta chains originate from one sample sequenced in a study of cytomegalovirus exposure and HLA in healthy donors. With 60 Vbeta and 13 Jbeta primers, the PCR was carried out. Sequenced by immunoSEQ multiplex PCR; TCRdb stores in-frame clones only, minus some. Of approximately 190,000 clones detected, about 85% appear once; the ten largest clones hold approximately 1.1%. Sequenced material: PBMCs. These receptor sequences come from a boy between 2 and 10 years old in good health and CMV-seronegative.

This rearrangement joins TRBV6-1 to TRBJ1-1; D is possibly TRBD1 (6 bases). This CDR3 has 14 residues. With 7 bases removed from V and 1 base from J, the gap between germline ends came to 13 bases. Looked up from germline, CDR1 is MNHNS and CDR2 is SASEGT. The CDR3 DNA reads as TGTGCCAGCACCCTATCGGACAGGAACACTGAAGCTTTCTTT. Protein sequence: CASTLSDRNTEAFF.

The genes are TRBV10-3 and TRBJ2-7; D may be TRBD2 (5 bases). The ends were cut back, 3 bases at V and 5 bases at J, with 8 bases in the middle. The V gene's germline CDR1 is ENHRY and CDR2 SYGVKD. The CDR3 is 12 residues long. CDR3 coding DNA: TGTGCCATCAGTGATGGGCGGGACGAGCAGTACTTC. Translating gives CAISDGRDEQYF.

The genes are TRBV6-6 and TRBJ1-6, with TRBD1 matching over 7 bases. Germline CDR1 MNHNY, CDR2 SVGAGI (reference sequence). This CDR3 region has 16 residues. J gave up 4 bases and V 4 bases, and 7 bases lay outside the gene matches. In DNA form, the CDR3 reads TGTGCCAGCAGTTTTTGGACAGGTGATTATAATTCACCCCTCCACTTT. This translates into CASSFWTGDYNSPLHF.

The V and J genes are TRBV5-6 and TRBJ2-7; D may be TRBD1 (6 bases). Trimming took off 4 bases at V and 0 bases at J, with 14 bases between the two ends. This CDR3 has 15 residues. In germline, CDR1 is SGHDT, CDR2 YYEEEE. DNA for the CDR3: TGTGCCAGCAGCACCGACAGGTGGAGCTCCTACGAGCAGTACTTC. Protein product: CASSTDRWSSYEQYF.

The chain joins TRBV27 to TRBJ1-2, with TRBD1 as a possible D gene (5 bases). CDR3 length: 13 amino acids. Trimming cost V 7 bases and J 5 bases, with 14 bases left between them. The V gene's germline CDR1 is MNHEY and CDR2 SMNVEV (reference sequence). CDR3 in DNA: TGTGCCAGCAAAACAGGCTCTAGTTATGGCTACACCTTC. It encodes CASKTGSSYGYTF.

This chain connects TRBV28 to TRBJ2-6; D is possibly TRBD1 (5 bases). The CDR3 is made up of 17 amino acids. Germline V CDR1 and CDR2: MDHEN, SYDVKM. The germline V and J ends were trimmed by 6 bases and 0 bases, with 15 bases remaining between them. The CDR3 is CASSRQKTVSGANVLTF. DNA for the CDR3: TGTGCCAGCAGCCGCCAAAAGACAGTCTCTGGGGCCAACGTCCTGACTTTC.

V is TRBV5-1 and J is TRBJ2-2; no clear D gene. From germline, CDR1 is SGHRS and CDR2 YFSETQ. V was cut by 0 bases and J by 1 base, with 7 bases left in between. This CDR3 contains 15 residues. CDR3 amino acids: CASSLVSGNTGELFF. CDR3 in DNA: TGCGCCAGCAGCTTGGTTTCCGGGAACACCGGGGAGCTGTTTTTT.

The CDR3: CSVDDRENYEQYF. The CDR3 region has the DNA TGCAGCGTTGATGACAGGGAGAACTACGAGCAGTACTTC. V and J are TRBV29-1 and TRBJ2-5, with 7 bases aligning to TRBD1. The end of the DNA fits TRBJ2-7 better, so the J call may be wrong. This CDR3 comprises 13 residues. Looked up from germline, CDR1 is SQVTM and CDR2 is ANQGSEA.

This sequence joins TRBV5-4 and TRBJ2-1; TRBD2 might be the D (7 bases). V was pared by 2 bases and J by 13 bases, with 16 bases between. Germline V gene lookup returns CDR1 SGHNT and CDR2 YYREEE (reference sequence). The CDR3 has 13 amino acids. The DNA for the CDR3 is TGTGCCAGCAGCTTACCCCAGGGAGGGGGACAGTTCTTC. The encoded protein is CASSLPQGGGQFF.

This clone was observed once. V is TRBV28 and J is TRBJ2-5; 7 positions agree with TRBD1. Per germline, CDR1 MDHEN and CDR2 SYDVKM. V shed 6 bases, J shed 1 base, and the junction held 5 bases outside the gene matches. The CDR3 consists of 14 residues. CDR3: CASSQRQGQETQYF. The DNA of the CDR3 is TGTGCCAGCAGCCAGAGACAGGGCCAAGAGACCCAGTACTTC. Full variable domain (outside the CDR3, taken from reference TRBV28 and TRBJ2-5): DVKVTQSSRYLVKRTGEKVFLECVQDMDHENMFWYRQDPGLGLRLIYFSYDVKMKEKGDIPEGYSVSREKKERFSLILESASTNQTSMYLCASSQRQGQETQYFGPGTRLLVL.

This chain uses TRBV28 with TRBJ1-2; TRBD1 matches at 7 bases. The CDR3 has 14 residues. Germline values: CDR1 MDHEN, CDR2 SYDVKM. J gave up 4 bases and V 3 bases, and 5 bases lay outside the gene matches. The CDR3 loop is CASSLDRSFYGYTF. Here the CDR3 DNA reads TGTGCCAGCAGTTTGGACAGGTCTTTCTATGGCTACACCTTC.

The V call is TRBV30, the J call TRBJ2-2; 7 bases match TRBD2. The CDR3 covers 15 residues. With V trimmed by 1 base and J by 7 bases, 9 bases remained unmatched. From germline, CDR1 is GTSNPN and CDR2 SVGIG (reference sequence). CDR3 loop: CAWSGVAGAIGELFF. The CDR3 nucleotides are TGTGCCTGGAGTGGAGTTGCGGGAGCCATCGGGGAGCTGTTTTTT.

This clone was detected once. The chain recombines TRBV4-1 with TRBJ2-3; D ambiguous. CDR1 and CDR2 (germline): MGHRA, YSYEKL. The CDR3 contains 13 residues. V was pared by 8 bases and J by 1 base, with 10 bases between. In nucleotides, the CDR3 is TGCGCCAGCTCTCCTCGGGGCACAGATACGCAGTATTTT. This sequence encodes CASSPRGTDTQYF.

This chain links TRBV28 with TRBJ1-6; the match to TRBD1 covers 7 bases. Germline V lookup: CDR1 MDHEN, CDR2 SYDVKM. There are 16 residues in the CDR3. J lost 6 bases, V lost 7 bases, and 12 bases had no gene match. Written as DNA, the CDR3 is TGTGCCAGCATCCACAGGGGAAAGAGTAGTAATTCACCCCTCCACTTT. This translates into CASIHRGKSSNSPLHF. Full variable domain (missing parts from reference TRBV28 and TRBJ1-6): DVKVTQSSRYLVKRTGEKVFLECVQDMDHENMFWYRQDPGLGLRLIYFSYDVKMKEKGDIPEGYSVSREKKERFSLILESASTNQTSMYLCASIHRGKSSNSPLHFGNGTRLTVT.

The chain is built from TRBV6-4 and TRBJ2-1; D is unresolved. Trimming pared 2 bases from V and 0 bases from J, leaving 11 bases between. The CDR3 is 16 residues long. CDR1 is MRHNA and CDR2 is SNTAGT in the germline V gene. In DNA form, the CDR3 reads TGTGCCAGCAGTGACGAGCGCGTTAGCTCCTACAATGAGCAGTTCTTC. Translation: CASSDERVSSYNEQFF.